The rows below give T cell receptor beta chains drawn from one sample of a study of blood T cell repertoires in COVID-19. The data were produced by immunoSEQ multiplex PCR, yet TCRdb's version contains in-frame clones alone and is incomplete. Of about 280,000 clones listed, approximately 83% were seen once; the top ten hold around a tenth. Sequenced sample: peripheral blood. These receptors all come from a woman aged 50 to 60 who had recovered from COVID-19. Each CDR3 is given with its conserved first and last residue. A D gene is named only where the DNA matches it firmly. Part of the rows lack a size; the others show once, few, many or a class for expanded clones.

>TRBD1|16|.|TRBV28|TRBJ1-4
TGTGCCAGCAGTTCACCTGACAGGGCTCCGGGGCGAAAACTGTTTTTT
CASSSPDRAPGRKLFF
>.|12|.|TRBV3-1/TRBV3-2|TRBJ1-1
TGTGCCAGCAGCCAAGTGGGGGCTGACGCTTTCTTT
CASSQVGADAFF
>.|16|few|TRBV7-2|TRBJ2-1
TGTGCCAGCAGCGCCCAGGCTACCAACCCCTACAATGAGCAGTTCTTC
CASSAQATNPYNEQFF
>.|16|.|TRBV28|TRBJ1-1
TGTGCCAGCAGTTTATCCTCCGGGATTTGGATGACCCAAGCTTTCTTT
CASSLSSGIWMTQAFF
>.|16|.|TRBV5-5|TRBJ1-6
TGTGCCAGCAGCTTTCTACAGGGCAGTCAGGGATCACCCCTCCACTTT
CASSFLQGSQGSPLHF
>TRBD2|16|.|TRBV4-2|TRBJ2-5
TGTGCCAGCAGCCCGCTAGCGGGGGGGCTTAGTAAGACCCAGTACTTC
CASSPLAGGLSKTQYF
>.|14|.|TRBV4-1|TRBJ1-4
TGCGCCAGCGGAAAGACAGGCGGTAATGAAAAACTGTTTTTT
CASGKTGGNEKLFF
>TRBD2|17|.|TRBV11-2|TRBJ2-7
TGTGCCAGCAGTAAATACACCCCGGGACTAGCGGGAGTCGAGCAGTACTTC
CASSKYTPGLAGVEQYF
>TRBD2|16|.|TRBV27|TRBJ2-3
TGTGCCAGCAGTTTAGACCTAGCGGGGTACACAGATACGCAGTATTTT
CASSLDLAGYTDTQYF
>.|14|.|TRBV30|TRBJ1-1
TGTGCCTGGAGCACCAGGCGCATGAACACTGAAGCTTTCTTT
CAWSTRRMNTEAFF
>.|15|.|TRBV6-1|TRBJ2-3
TGTGCCAGCAGTGAACTCCGGCTAGCTCAAGGAGGGCAGTATTTT
CASSELRLAQGGQYF
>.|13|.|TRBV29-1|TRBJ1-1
TGCAGCGTTGACCAGGGTTTTGGCACTGAAGCTTTCTTT
CSVDQGFGTEAFF
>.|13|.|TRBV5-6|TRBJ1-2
TGTGCCAGCACCTCGTTTGAGGTCTATGGCTACACCTTC
CASTSFEVYGYTF
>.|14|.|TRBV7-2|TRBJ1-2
TGTGCCAGCAGCCCCGGAGTCAGTGTAGAAGGCTACACCTTC
CASSPGVSVEGYTF
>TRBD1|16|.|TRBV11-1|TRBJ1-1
TGTGCCAGCAGGGATCCGGGACAGGGGGCTGGGACTGAAGCTTTCTTT
CASRDPGQGAGTEAFF
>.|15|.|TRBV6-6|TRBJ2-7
TGTGCCAGCAGTTACTCGAACAGTGGAGGTAGCGAGCAGTACTTC
CASSYSNSGGSEQYF
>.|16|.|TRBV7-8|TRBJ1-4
TGTGCCAGCAGCTTAGCGTCCGTCCCGACTAATGAAAAACTGTTTTTT
CASSLASVPTNEKLFF
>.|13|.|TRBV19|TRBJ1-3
TGTGCCAGTATTTCCGTCTCTGGAAACACCATATATTTT
CASISVSGNTIYF
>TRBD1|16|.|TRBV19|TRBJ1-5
TGTGCCAGTAGTAACCTGGGACAGCCTTACGGTCAGCCCCAGCATTTT
CASSNLGQPYGQPQHF
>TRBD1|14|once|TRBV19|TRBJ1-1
TGTGCCAGTAGTCCTTATGACAGGGATAGGGTTGCTTTCTTT
CASSPYDRDRVAFF
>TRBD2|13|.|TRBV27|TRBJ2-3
TGTGCCAGCAGGCGGGCGGGAGCAGATACGCAGTATTTT
CASRRAGADTQYF
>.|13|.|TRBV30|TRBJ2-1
TGTGCCTGGACTACAGGGTTGTCGCCTGAGCAGTTCTTC
CAWTTGLSPEQFF
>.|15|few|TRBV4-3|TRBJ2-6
TGCGCCAGCAGCCCACACAGGGATGGGGCCAACGTCCTGACTTTC
CASSPHRDGANVLTF
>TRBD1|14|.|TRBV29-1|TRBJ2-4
TGCAGCGTTGACCGAATCACAGGGGGCAACATTCAGTACTTC
CSVDRITGGNIQYF
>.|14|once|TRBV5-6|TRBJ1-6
TGTGCCAGCAGCCTCAGCGGCCTAAATGAACCCCTCCACTTT
CASSLSGLNEPLHF
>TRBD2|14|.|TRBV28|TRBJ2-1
TGTGCCAGCAGTTCTAGCGGTGTAGGCGATGAGCAGTTCTTC
CASSSSGVGDEQFF
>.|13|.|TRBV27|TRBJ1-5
TGTGCCAGCAGTCCCGGCGGAAATCAGCCCCAGCATTTT
CASSPGGNQPQHF
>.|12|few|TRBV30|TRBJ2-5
TGTGCCTGGAGTGTGGGGCAGGAGACCCAGTACTTC
CAWSVGQETQYF
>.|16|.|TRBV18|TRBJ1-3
TGTGCCAGCTCACGCGGGGGACGGAGCTCTGGAAACACCATATATTTT
CASSRGGRSSGNTIYF
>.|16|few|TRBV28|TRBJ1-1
TGTGCCAGCAGTCCTGGGGGAGGGGATCTGGGCACTGAAGCTTTCTTT
CASSPGGGDLGTEAFF
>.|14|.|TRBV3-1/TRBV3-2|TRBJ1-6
TGTGCCAGCAGCCAATTGGAGGGGAATTCACCCCTCCACTTT
CASSQLEGNSPLHF
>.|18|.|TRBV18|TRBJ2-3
TGTGCCAGCTCACCACCAACTTACCAGGGGCCGAAAAGGGCTGCGCAGTATTTT
CASSPPTYQGPKRAAQYF
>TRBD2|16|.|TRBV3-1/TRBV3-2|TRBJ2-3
TGTGCCAGCAGCAGGGGGACTCGCGGGGGGGCGGATACGCAGTATTTT
CASSRGTRGGADTQYF
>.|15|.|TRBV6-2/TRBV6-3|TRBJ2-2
TGTGCCAGCAGTCAACAGGGGACTAACACCGGGGAGCTGTTTTTT
CASSQQGTNTGELFF
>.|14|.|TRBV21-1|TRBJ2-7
TGTGCCACCTACCGACGAGGGCAGCGGGGAGAGCAGTACTTC
CATYRRGQRGEQYF
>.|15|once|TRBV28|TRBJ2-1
TGTGCCAGCAGTTTTCGACCGGGGGTATCGAATGAGCAGTTCTTC
CASSFRPGVSNEQFF
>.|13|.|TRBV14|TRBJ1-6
TGTGCCAGCAGCCTACGGACTGATTCACCCCTCCACTTT
CASSLRTDSPLHF
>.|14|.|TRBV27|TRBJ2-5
TGTGCCAGCAGGAATGAGGGGGGAGGGGAGACCCAGTACTTC
CASRNEGGGETQYF
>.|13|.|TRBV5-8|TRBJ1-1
TGTGCCAGCAGCTTGCAGATTGGCGGTGAAGCTTTCTTT
CASSLQIGGEAFF
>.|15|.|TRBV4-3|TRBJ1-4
TGCGCCAGCAGCCAAGATCTGGCTTTAAATGAAAAACTGTTTTTT
CASSQDLALNEKLFF
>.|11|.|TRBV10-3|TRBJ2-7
TGTGCCACCAAGGAGGGCTACGAGCAGTACTTC
CATKEGYEQYF
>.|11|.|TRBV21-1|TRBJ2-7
TGTGCCAGCAGCACCGCGGACGAGCAGTACTTC
CASSTADEQYF